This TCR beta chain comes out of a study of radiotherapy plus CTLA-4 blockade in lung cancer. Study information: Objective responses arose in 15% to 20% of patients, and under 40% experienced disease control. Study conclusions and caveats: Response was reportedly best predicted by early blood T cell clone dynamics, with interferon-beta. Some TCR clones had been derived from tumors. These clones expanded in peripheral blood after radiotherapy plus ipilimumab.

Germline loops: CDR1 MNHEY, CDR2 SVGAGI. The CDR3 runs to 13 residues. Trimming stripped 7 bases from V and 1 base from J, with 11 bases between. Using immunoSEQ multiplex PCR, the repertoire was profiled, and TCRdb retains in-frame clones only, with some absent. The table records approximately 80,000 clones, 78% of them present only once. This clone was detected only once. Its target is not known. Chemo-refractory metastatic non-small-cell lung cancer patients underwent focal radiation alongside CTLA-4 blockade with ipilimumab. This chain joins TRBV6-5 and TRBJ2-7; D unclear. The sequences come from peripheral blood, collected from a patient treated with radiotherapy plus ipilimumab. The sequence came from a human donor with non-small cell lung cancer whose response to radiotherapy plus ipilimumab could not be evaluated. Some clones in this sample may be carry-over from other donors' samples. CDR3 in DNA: TGTGCCAGCACATGGGCAGGATCCTACGAGCAGTACTTC. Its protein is CASTWAGSYEQYF.